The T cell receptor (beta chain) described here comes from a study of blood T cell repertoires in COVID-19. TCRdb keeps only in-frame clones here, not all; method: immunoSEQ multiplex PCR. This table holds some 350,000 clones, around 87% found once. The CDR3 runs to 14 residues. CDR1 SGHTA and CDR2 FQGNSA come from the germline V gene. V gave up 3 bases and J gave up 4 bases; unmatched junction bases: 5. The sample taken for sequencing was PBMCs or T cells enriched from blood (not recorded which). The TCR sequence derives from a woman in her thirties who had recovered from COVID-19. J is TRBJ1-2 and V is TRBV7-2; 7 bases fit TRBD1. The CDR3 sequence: CASSLMTGRYGYTF. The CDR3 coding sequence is TGTGCCAGCAGCTTGATGACAGGGCGCTATGGCTACACCTTC. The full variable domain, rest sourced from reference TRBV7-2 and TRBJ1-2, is GAGVSQSPSNKVTEKGKDVELRCDPISGHTALYWYRQSLGQGLEFLIYFQGNSAPDKSGLPSDRFSAERTGGSVSTLTIQRTQQEDSAVYLCASSLMTGRYGYTFGSGTRLTVV.